This T cell receptor (beta chain) originates from a study of blood T cell repertoires in COVID-19. About the study: The origin of the acute and convalescent COVID-19 samples was the United States, Italy and Spain. Sample material is recorded as cDNA or gDNA derived from T cells, B-cell-depleted T cells, or PBMCs.

As originally analysed: Amplification with reference gene primers provided the estimates of nucleated cell counts. Only in-frame clones appear in the TCRdb table, and some are missing; sequencing was by immunoSEQ multiplex PCR. The V and J calls and the clone size are those of that table, but D and trimming were determined from the DNA. The sample includes about 270,000 clones, about nine tenths seen only once; the top ten take 4.1%. Unmatched junction bases numbered 5, after V lost 8 bases and J lost 2 bases. This CDR3 spans 13 amino acids. Looked up from germline, CDR1 is LNHDA and CDR2 is SQIVND (reference sequence). Residents of about two dozen US areas, aged roughly 18 to 90 years, made up the participants.

The clonotype originates from a woman in her 30s with acute COVID-19. The sequenced material came from PBMCs or T cells enriched from blood (not recorded which). V is TRBV19 and J is TRBJ1-1, with 7 bases lining up with TRBD1. DNA for the CDR3: TGTGCCAGTGGGGACAGACTAAACACTGAAGCTTTCTTT. Translation: CASGDRLNTEAFF.